A single sample gave rise to the 17 T cell receptor beta chains below, sequenced in a study of T cell responses to AZD1222 COVID-19 vaccine. Libraries were prepared by immunoSEQ multiplex PCR; TCRdb keeps only in-frame clonotypes and omits some of them. The repertoire includes about 180,000 clones, about 90% of them detected once, and approximately 10% sits in the top ten. The source was peripheral blood, collected 28 days after the second AZD1222 dose. The receptors derive from an adult who received the AZD1222 COVID-19 vaccine.

The genes are TRBV29-1 and TRBJ1-5, with 8 bases that match TRBD1. CDR1 and CDR2 from the germline V gene are SQVTM and ANQGSEA. CDR3 length: 13 amino acids. V shed 5 bases, J shed 7 bases, and the junction held 7 bases outside the gene matches. Written as DNA, the CDR3 is TGCAGCGTTTCAGGGGGCCTGGGACAGCCCCAGCATTTT. Protein sequence: CSVSGGLGQPQHF.

This rearrangement joins TRBV29-1 to TRBJ2-1, with a tentative D call TRBD1 (6 bases). Trimming pared 8 bases from V and 4 bases from J, leaving 18 bases between. The CDR3 is made up of 14 amino acids. Germline lookup yields CDR1 SQVTM and CDR2 ANQGSEA. CDR3 DNA sequence: TGCAGCCGTTGGGGGTGGGGGCATTACAATGAGCAGTTCTTC. Translating gives CSRWGWGHYNEQFF.

The J gene is TRBJ2-7, the V gene TRBV7-9, with D perhaps assigned TRBD1 or TRBD2 (5 bases each). The V gene lost 4 bases and the J gene lost 0 bases, with 10 bases spanning the gap. Germline values: CDR1 SEHNR, CDR2 FQNEAQ (reference sequence). The CDR3 sequence is 14 residues long. The CDR3 DNA follows: TGTGCCAGCAGCTCTTTCGGGACCTCCTACGAGCAGTACTTC. Its translation: CASSSFGTSYEQYF.

The gene calls are TRBV28 and TRBJ2-2, with a tentative D call TRBD1 (6 bases). CDR3 size: 13 residues. Germline lookup yields CDR1 MDHEN and CDR2 SYDVKM. V was pared by 10 bases and J by 1 base, with 10 bases between. This CDR3 reads CAIQTGNTGELFF. The CDR3 DNA sequence: TGTGCCATACAGACAGGGAACACCGGGGAGCTGTTTTTT.

The rearrangement links TRBV19 to TRBJ1-4; D ambiguous. The germline V and J ends were trimmed by 3 bases and 7 bases, with 6 bases remaining between them. The CDR3 totals 12 residues. The germline gives CDR1 LNHDA, CDR2 SQIVND (reference sequence). The DNA for the CDR3 is TGTGCCAGTAGTATGTTCGGTGAAAAACTGTTTTTT. This gives the protein CASSMFGEKLFF.

The chain links TRBV7-8 to TRBJ2-3; D possibly corresponds to TRBD1 (5 bases). This CDR3 is built from 16 residues. Looked up from germline, CDR1 is SGHVS and CDR2 is FQNEAQ. The V end lost 4 bases, the J end lost 0 bases, and 14 bases lay between the germline ends. The chain's CDR3 is CASSYSSRASTDTQYF. CDR3 nucleotide sequence: TGTGCCAGCAGCTATTCGTCCAGGGCTAGCACAGATACGCAGTATTTT. Using reference TRBV7-8 and TRBJ2-3 for the parts outside the CDR3, the full variable domain is GAGVSQSPRYKVAKRGQDVALRCDPISGHVSLFWYQQALGQGPEFLTYFQNEAQLDKSGLPSDRFFAERPEGSVSTLKIQRTQQEDSAVYLCASSYSSRASTDTQYFGPGTRLTVL.

The V call is TRBV30, the J call TRBJ2-5, with 8 bases matching TRBD1. Germline V gives CDR1 GTSNPN, CDR2 SVGIG (reference sequence). V was clipped by 8 bases and J by 4 bases; unmatched bases: 9. The CDR3 runs 13 residues. CDR3 DNA: TGTGCCATAGGCCTACAGGGGGGAGAGACCCAGTACTTC. This codes for CAIGLQGGETQYF.

V is TRBV24-1 and J is TRBJ2-1; perhaps D is TRBD1 or TRBD2 (6 bases each). The CDR3 sequence is 20 residues long. The V gene's germline CDR1 is KGHDR and CDR2 SFDVKD. Trimming stripped 9 bases from V and 5 bases from J, with 34 bases between. The CDR3 sequence is CATSGGGSRLGPPRDNEQFF. Here the CDR3 DNA reads TGTGCCACCTCAGGAGGGGGTTCACGGCTGGGACCCCCTCGAGACAATGAGCAGTTCTTC.

The rearrangement joins TRBV14 to TRBJ2-5, with D perhaps assigned TRBD1 or TRBD2 (5 bases each). Trimming removed 2 bases from V and 5 bases from J, with 15 bases in between. The CDR3 spans 15 residues. Germline CDR1 SGHDN, CDR2 FVKESK. CDR3 nucleotide sequence: TGTGCCAGCAGCCAACAATGGGGGATTTGGGAGACCCAGTACTTC. Its translation: CASSQQWGIWETQYF.

The CDR3 DNA reads TGTGCCAGCAGACTTGGACAGGCGGAAGCTTTCTTT. As protein: CASRLGQAEAFF. The rearrangement uses TRBV3-1 (or the pseudogene TRBV3-2) and TRBJ1-1; 7 positions agree with TRBD1. After removal of 6 bases from V and 8 bases from J, the junction contained 6 bases not matched to a gene. The CDR3 has 12 residues. In germline, CDR1 is LGHDT, CDR2 YNNKEL (reference sequence).

V usage is TRBV30 and J usage is TRBJ2-5, with 7 bases lining up with TRBD1. The CDR3 covers 13 residues. Losses at the gene ends were 5 bases for V and 2 bases for J; bases not matched to a gene: 5. The germline gives CDR1 GTSNPN, CDR2 SVGIG (reference sequence). The CDR3 protein is CAWATGAQETQYF. The CDR3 coding sequence is TGTGCCTGGGCCACAGGGGCGCAAGAGACCCAGTACTTC.

The CDR3, as DNA: TGTGCCAGTAGTTTACCGGCGTCAGATACGCAGTATTTT. Its protein is CASSLPASDTQYF. The chain employs TRBV19 and TRBJ2-3; no definite D call. Germline values: CDR1 LNHDA, CDR2 SQIVND (reference sequence). V dropped 5 bases and J dropped 4 bases, with 10 bases sitting between them. The CDR3 spans 13 residues.

The J gene is TRBJ1-2, the V gene TRBV9, with 9 bases fitting TRBD1. Trimming took 3 bases from V and 3 from J; bases not matched to a gene: 9. The germline CDR1 and CDR2 sequences are SGDLS and YYNGEE. The CDR3 spans 16 residues. CDR3 loop: CASSETGTGTDYGYTF. The CDR3 coding sequence is TGTGCCAGCAGCGAGACCGGGACAGGGACCGACTATGGCTACACCTTC.

The genes are TRBV4-2 and TRBJ2-2; 9 bases align to TRBD2. This CDR3 has 17 residues. The V and J ends lost 0 bases and 8 bases, in that order; junction bases with no gene match: 10. Germline V lookup: CDR1 LGHNA, CDR2 YNFKEQ. The CDR3 DNA is TGTGCCAGCAGCCAAGAGACTAGCGGAACCATTTCGGGGGAGCTGTTTTTT. The encoded protein is CASSQETSGTISGELFF.

The chain employs TRBV7-2 and TRBJ1-1; tentatively, D is TRBD1 (5 bases). Germline values: CDR1 SGHTA, CDR2 FQGNSA. Trimming cost V 6 bases and J 4 bases, with 15 bases left between them. CDR3 size: 14 residues. The CDR3, as DNA: TGTGCCAGCAGATCCGGGGGGGGGTTCACTGAAGCTTTCTTT. Translation gives CASRSGGGFTEAFF.

The CDR3: CASSPQRTAEAFF. As DNA, the CDR3 is TGTGCCAGCTCACCACAACGGACAGCTGAAGCTTTCTTT. This chain joins TRBV18 and TRBJ1-1, with D possibly being TRBD1 (6 bases). The V end was cut by 1 base, the J end by 6 bases, with 9 bases between. Germline V gene data show CDR1 as KGHSH and CDR2 as LQKENI. The CDR3 length is 13 residues.

V usage is TRBV14 and J usage is TRBJ2-2; D unclear. Germline assignment: CDR1 SGHDN and CDR2 FVKESK. Trimming took 1 base from V and 6 from J, leaving 9 bases between them. This CDR3 is built from 14 residues. The CDR3 DNA reads TGTGCCAGCAGCCAAGCGTCCTCAGCCGGGGAGCTGTTTTTT. Its protein is CASSQASSAGELFF. The full variable domain, with the rest looked up from reference TRBV14 and TRBJ2-2, is EAGVTQFPSHSVIEKGQTVTLRCDPISGHDNLYWYRRVMGKEIKFLLHFVKESKQDESGMPNNRFLAERTGGTYSTLKVQPAELEDSGVYFCASSQASSAGELFFGEGSRLTVL.